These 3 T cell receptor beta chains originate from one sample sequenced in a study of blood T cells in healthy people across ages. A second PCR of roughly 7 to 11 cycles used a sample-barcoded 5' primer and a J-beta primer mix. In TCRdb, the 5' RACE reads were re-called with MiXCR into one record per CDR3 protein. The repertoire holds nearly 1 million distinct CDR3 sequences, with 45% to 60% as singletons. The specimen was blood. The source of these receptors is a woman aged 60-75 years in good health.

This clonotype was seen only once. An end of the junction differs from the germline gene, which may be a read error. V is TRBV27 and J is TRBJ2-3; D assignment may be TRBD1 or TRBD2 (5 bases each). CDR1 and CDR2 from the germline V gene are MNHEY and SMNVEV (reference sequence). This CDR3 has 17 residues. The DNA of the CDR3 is TGTGCCAGCAGGAGCCCTTCCCAGGGACCCAACACAGATGCGCAGTATTTT. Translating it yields CASRSPSQGPNTDAQYF.

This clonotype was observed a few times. DNA for the CDR3: TGTGCCAGCAGCTTGGGGGGTCCCATCTCCTACGAGCAGTACTTC. It translates to CASSLGGPISYEQYF. The J gene is TRBJ2-7, the V gene TRBV11-2; possible D gene TRBD2, 6 bases. The CDR3 length is 15 residues. The germline V gene encodes CDR1 SGHAT and CDR2 FQNNGV. Trimming took off 3 bases at V and 0 bases at J, with 12 bases between the two ends.

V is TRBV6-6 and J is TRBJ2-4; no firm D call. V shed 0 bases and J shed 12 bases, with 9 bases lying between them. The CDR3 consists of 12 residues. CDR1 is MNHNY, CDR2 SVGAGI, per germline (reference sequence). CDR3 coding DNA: TGTGCCAGCAGTTACTCCGATTCGGCTCAGTACTTC. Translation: CASSYSDSAQYF.